These 19 T cell receptor beta chains were all obtained from the same sample, sequenced in a study of blood T cell repertoires in COVID-19 (dated by TCRdb to about 2020). The library was produced with the immunoSEQ multiplex PCR assay. In TCRdb, the immuneACCESS table is reduced to in-frame sequences with V and J assigned. These tables do not hold every clone; where another copy was compared, an unresolved V gene accounts for under half, and the others remain unexplained. This sample has some 110,000 clones in its table, and around 85% of those were observed once. Around 2.3% of the sample belongs to the ten largest clones. Sequenced input: peripheral blood. The receptors were gathered from a man in his fifties or sixties with acute or convalescent COVID-19.

The genes are TRBV29-1 and TRBJ1-1, with a possible D match to TRBD1 (5 bases). The CDR3 is made up of 12 amino acids. Germline CDR1 reads SQVTM; CDR2 reads ANQGSEA. Between the trimmed V and J ends, which lost 2 bases and 7 bases, there was a span of 11 bases. The chain's CDR3 is CSVERGLREAFF. Here the CDR3 DNA reads TGCAGCGTTGAAAGGGGCTTGCGTGAAGCTTTCTTT. Supplemented by reference TRBV29-1 and TRBJ1-1, the full variable domain reads SAVISQKPSRDICQRGTSLTIQCQVDSQVTMMFWYRQQPGQSLTLIATANQGSEATYESGFVIDKFPISRPNLTFSTLTVSNMSPEDSSIYLCSVERGLREAFFGQGTRLTVV.

The chain joins TRBV18 to TRBJ2-1, with 10 bases fitting TRBD2. The germline V gene has CDR1 KGHSH and CDR2 LQKENI. The length of the CDR3 is 17 residues. V dropped 4 bases and J dropped 3; count of bases not matched to a gene: 9. The CDR3 nucleotides read TGTGCCAGCTCACTGCTAACTAGCGGGGAGAACTACAATGAGCAGTTCTTC. As protein: CASSLLTSGENYNEQFF.

This chain connects TRBV10-3 to TRBJ1-1; D not resolved. This CDR3 contains 11 residues. CDR1 is ENHRY, CDR2 SYGVKD, per germline. Trimming removed 0 bases from V and 10 bases from J, with 6 bases in between. CDR3 residues: CAISESYRAFF. The DNA for the CDR3 is TGTGCCATCAGTGAGTCATATAGAGCTTTCTTT.

This sequence joins TRBV5-8 and TRBJ2-2; D not certain. Trimming cost V 0 bases and J 5 bases, with 11 bases left between them. Germline loops: CDR1 SGHTS, CDR2 YDEGEE. CDR3 length: 15 residues. Here the CDR3 reads CASSLGGIGTGELFF. The CDR3 DNA follows: TGTGCCAGCAGCTTGGGAGGAATAGGAACCGGGGAGCTGTTTTTT.

The CDR3 region is CASSLYEIRGTYGYTF. As DNA, the CDR3 is TGTGCCAGCAGTTTATATGAGATCAGGGGAACCTATGGCTACACCTTC. This chain connects TRBV28 to TRBJ1-2, with D perhaps matching TRBD1 (6 bases). CDR1 is MDHEN and CDR2 is SYDVKM in the germline V gene. The CDR3 extends over 16 amino acids. Trimming cost V 1 base and J 4 bases, with 16 bases left between them.

The gene calls are TRBV5-1 and TRBJ2-7; the D gene is possibly TRBD1 (5 bases). V lost 4 bases and J 5 bases, leaving 16 bases between the germline ends. The CDR3 consists of 14 residues. CDR1 is SGHRS, CDR2 YFSETQ, per germline. This chain's CDR3 is CASSRTIRPDEQYF. For the CDR3, the DNA is TGCGCCAGCAGCAGGACAATTAGACCCGACGAGCAGTACTTC.

The chain is built from TRBV5-4 and TRBJ1-4, with 11 bases that match TRBD1. This CDR3 has 16 amino acids. The V gene's germline CDR1 is SGHNT and CDR2 YYREEE (reference sequence). The V gene end was trimmed by 4 bases and the J gene end by 7 bases; junction bases not matched to a gene: 9. In DNA, the CDR3 is TGTGCCAGCAGCGTCGGGACAGGGGGGTCGAGTGAAAAACTGTTTTTT. Its protein product is CASSVGTGGSSEKLFF. Supplemented by reference TRBV5-4 and TRBJ1-4, the full variable domain reads ETGVTQSPTHLIKTRGQQVTLRCSSQSGHNTVSWYQQALGQGPQFIFQYYREEENGRGNFPPRFSGLQFPNYSSELNVNALELDDSALYLCASSVGTGGSSEKLFFGSGTQLSVL.

The chain links TRBV20-1 to TRBJ2-6; weak D call: TRBD2 (5 bases). CDR3 length: 15 residues. V lost 3 bases to trimming and J lost 4 bases, with 13 bases between them. In germline, CDR1 is DFQATT, CDR2 SNEGSKA (reference sequence). This CDR3 is CSASRSGSGANVLTF. The CDR3 DNA reads TGCAGTGCTAGTCGGTCGGGGTCAGGGGCCAACGTCCTGACTTTC.

The chain carries TRBV29-1 and TRBJ1-5; TRBD1 matches at 7 bases. Germline V gives CDR1 SQVTM, CDR2 ANQGSEA. Germline trimming cut 6 bases from V and 1 base from J; bases unmatched to any gene: 6. The CDR3 extends over 14 amino acids. The CDR3 sequence: CSVRQGQSNQPQHF. Here the CDR3 DNA reads TGCAGCGTGCGACAGGGTCAGAGCAATCAGCCCCAGCATTTT. Full variable domain (rest looked up from reference TRBV29-1 and TRBJ1-5): SAVISQKPSRDICQRGTSLTIQCQVDSQVTMMFWYRQQPGQSLTLIATANQGSEATYESGFVIDKFPISRPNLTFSTLTVSNMSPEDSSIYLCSVRQGQSNQPQHFGDGTRLSIL.

The chain has TRBV7-9 and TRBJ2-5; D is possibly TRBD2 (6 bases). Germline-derived CDR1 and CDR2 are SEHNR and FQNEAQ (reference sequence). Trimming pared 1 base from V and 2 bases from J, leaving 14 bases between. The CDR3 has 16 residues. CDR3 sequence: CASSLGHPGRQETQYF. In DNA, the CDR3 is TGTGCCAGCAGCTTAGGTCACCCAGGGAGGCAAGAGACCCAGTACTTC. Drawing the rest from reference TRBV7-9 and TRBJ2-5, the complete variable domain is DTGVSQNPRHKITKRGQNVTFRCDPISEHNRLYWYRQTLGQGPEFLTYFQNEAQLEKSRLLSDRFSAERPKGSFSTLEIQRTEQGDSAMYLCASSLGHPGRQETQYFGPGTRLLVL.

The V call is TRBV7-8, the J call TRBJ1-5; 8 bases agree with TRBD1. There are 17 residues in the CDR3. The germline CDR1 and CDR2 sequences are SGHVS and FQNEAQ. Trimming took 1 base from V and 4 from J; bases not matched to a gene: 9. Here the CDR3 DNA reads TGTGCCAGCAGCTTAGATCCGCCCGGGACAGGTAATCAGCCCCAGCATTTT. Translation: CASSLDPPGTGNQPQHF.

The rearrangement uses TRBV3-1 (or the pseudogene TRBV3-2) and TRBJ1-1; D is undetermined. This CDR3 region has 12 residues. Germline values: CDR1 LGHDT, CDR2 YNNKEL (reference sequence). V was trimmed by 1 base and J by 8 bases, leaving 8 bases between them. The CDR3 reads CASSQVIGEAFF. CDR3 DNA: TGTGCCAGCAGCCAAGTGATCGGGGAAGCTTTCTTT.

The rearrangement links TRBV6-5 to TRBJ1-6; D is undetermined. Between the trimmed V and J ends, which lost 2 bases and 9 bases, there was a span of 8 bases. Germline V gene lookup returns CDR1 MNHEY and CDR2 SVGAGI. This CDR3 region has 13 residues. In DNA, the CDR3 is TGTGCCAGCAGTTACAGAGTCGGTTCACCCCTCCACTTT. Translated: CASSYRVGSPLHF.

This CDR3 reads CASTIQGASNSPLHF. The DNA for the CDR3 is TGTGCCAGCACCATACAGGGGGCGTCTAATTCACCCCTCCACTTT. The V gene is TRBV28, the J gene TRBJ1-6; 9 bases line up with TRBD1. This CDR3 contains 15 residues. Germline CDR1 is MDHEN and CDR2 is SYDVKM. V gave up 7 bases and J gave up 6 bases; unmatched junction bases: 7.

The sample holds a few counts of this clone. This rearrangement joins TRBV27 to TRBJ2-3; D unresolved. The CDR3 covers 13 residues. Trimming stripped 2 bases from V and 3 bases from J, with 6 bases between. The V gene's germline CDR1 is MNHEY and CDR2 SMNVEV (reference sequence). The CDR3 region is CASSLADTDTQYF. The CDR3 bases are TGTGCCAGCAGTTTAGCGGATACAGATACGCAGTATTTT.

This chain uses TRBV2 with TRBJ2-3; the D gene is possibly TRBD2 (6 bases). Germline values: CDR1 SNHLY, CDR2 FYNNEI. This CDR3 comprises 16 residues. Trimming took 5 bases from V and 1 from J, leaving 16 bases between them. The CDR3 protein is CASSPLGASGTDTQYF. The CDR3 DNA sequence: TGTGCCAGCAGTCCTCTAGGAGCTAGCGGCACAGATACGCAGTATTTT.

This sequence joins TRBV5-8 and TRBJ2-5; D perhaps matches TRBD2 (6 bases). Germline values: CDR1 SGHTS, CDR2 YDEGEE. V lost 4 bases, J lost 0 bases, and 10 bases lay in between. This CDR3 has 14 residues. This CDR3 is CASSRDSYQETQYF. The CDR3 bases are TGTGCCAGCAGCCGGGACTCGTACCAAGAGACCCAGTACTTC.

This rearrangement joins TRBV3-1 (or the pseudogene TRBV3-2) to TRBJ2-2, with 7 bases lining up with TRBD1. J gave up 6 bases and V 0 bases, and 1 base lay outside the gene matches. CDR3 length: 14 amino acids. Germline V gives CDR1 LGHDT, CDR2 YNNKEL (reference sequence). In DNA, the CDR3 is TGTGCCAGCAGCCAAGAGACAGGGTCCGGGGAGCTGTTTTTT. Its protein is CASSQETGSGELFF.

The rearrangement links TRBV7-3 to TRBJ2-1; 7 bases are a match to TRBD2. The J segment lost 4 bases and the V segment lost 4 bases, leaving 7 bases of the junction unmatched. The CDR3 runs 15 residues. Germline V gene data show CDR1 as SGHTA and CDR2 as FQGTGA. The CDR3 sequence: CASSSASGPYNEQFF. The CDR3 DNA follows: TGTGCCAGCAGCTCCGCTAGCGGCCCTTACAATGAGCAGTTCTTC.